The clone carrying this T cell receptor beta chain appeared many times. Combining iRepertoire HTBI primers with Arm-PCR of CDR3 regions, the authors built TCR beta libraries. One entry per CDR3 protein, called by TCRdb with MiXCR from the multiplex PCR reads. The table has a few hundred thousand distinct CDR3 sequences, roughly 22% seen once. Time point noted: persistent/refractory GD, antithyroid drugs over 5 years with positive TRAb. Extracted PBMC RNA gave rise to the TCR library. The sample comes from a study of regulatory T cells in long-lasting Graves disease. From germline, CDR1 is MNHEY and CDR2 SVGEGT. V lost 3 bases and J 7 bases, leaving 12 bases between the germline ends. The CDR3 loop spans 13 amino acids.

This chain uses TRBV6-2 or TRBV6-3 with TRBJ1-2; D is unclear. The sequencing used peripheral blood mononuclear cells (PBMCs), collected when the disease was refractory, from a patient treated with antithyroid drugs. The sequence came from a female donor with Graves disease. For the CDR3, the DNA is TGTGCCAGCAGTTATTATTCTCAAGGTGGCTACACCTTC. Translation: CASSYYSQGGYTF.